Reported below is one T cell receptor (beta chain). The specificity of this receptor is unknown. No base qualities exist here, and no much larger clone lies one base off it. This entry belongs to a study of blood T cell repertoires in COVID-19 (dated by TCRdb to 2020 to 2021). With respect to the entire study: Samples covering the acute and convalescent phases of COVID-19 were provided by collaborators in the United States, Italy and Spain. Samples came from the ongoing ImmuneRACE study (first 160 participants) plus 1,254 subjects from 6 global collaborators. The material from the prospective study consisted of cDNA or gDNA derived from T cells, B-cell-depleted T cells, or PBMCs. Subjects who had been exposed to COVID-19, were actively infected with it, or had recovered from it provided the deeply sampled blood TCRbeta repertoires that made up the dataset. Where HLA class I and class II types were available, the types were taken from metadata supplied by the sample provider, not from assay-based typing. A freely available public database, intended as a resource for researchers studying the immune response to SARS-CoV-2, is where the repertoires were released. Nearly every sample came with metadata listing a de-identified subject ID, COVID-19 status, age in years and sex.

Study-wide conclusions, independent of this receptor: Clinical and demographic metadata were provided uncurated, with the amount varying by source and participant.

Each collaborating institution followed its own protocols to collect whole blood in K2EDTA tubes. For TCRbeta analysis, collaborator samples were shipped as frozen whole blood, as isolated PBMCs, or as DNA extracted from either sample type. TCRbeta CDR3 regions were amplified from genomic DNA using the immunoSEQ Assay, a bias-controlled multiplex PCR. Regarding the original processing steps: The number of nucleated cells in each sample was estimated from the amplification of reference gene primers within the assay. Sequence reads were collapsed and filtered to measure the absolute abundance of every unique TCRbeta CDR3 rearrangement. For each sample, productive Simpson clonality was calculated as the square root of Simpson's diversity index over productive rearrangements. TCRdb re-hosts the immuneACCESS table, in-frame sequences only. Its copies lack some clones; in the studies checked, an unresolved V gene accounts for under half of them, and the cause for the rest is not known. V and J calls and clone size come straight from that table; D and trimming were deduced from the DNA. Counted in this sample were over 75,000 clones; approximately 80% of them appeared once. The biggest ten clones account for approximately 34% of the sample.

In the germline V gene, CDR1 corresponds to SNHLY and CDR2 to FYNNEI. The CDR3 has 14 amino acids, counting the end cysteine and phenylalanine. Kept here is only the CDR3 DNA, which spans 42 bases and is read in frame from base 1. V ends up 7 bases short and J 5 bases short, with an unmatched junction base count of 11. The source is a woman of 80 years or more with active or convalescent COVID-19. The chain is made from TRBV2 and TRBJ2-7; 7 middle bases align to TRBD1. What was sequenced was peripheral blood. The CDR3 protein: CASTRGQGTDEQYF. The DNA is TGTGCCAGCACTAGGGGGCAGGGGACCGACGAGCAGTACTTC.